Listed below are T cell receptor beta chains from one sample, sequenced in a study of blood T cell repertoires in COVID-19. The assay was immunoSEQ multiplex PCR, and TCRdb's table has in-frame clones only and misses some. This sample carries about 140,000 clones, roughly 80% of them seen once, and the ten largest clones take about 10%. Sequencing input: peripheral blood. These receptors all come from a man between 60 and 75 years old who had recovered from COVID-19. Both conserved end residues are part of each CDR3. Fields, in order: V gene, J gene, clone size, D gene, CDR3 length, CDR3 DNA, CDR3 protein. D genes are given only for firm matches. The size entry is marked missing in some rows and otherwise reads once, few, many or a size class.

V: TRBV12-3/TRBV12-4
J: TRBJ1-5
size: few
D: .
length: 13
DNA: TGTGCCAGCAGCACGGGACACCGTCAGCCCCAGCATTTT
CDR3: CASSTGHRQPQHF

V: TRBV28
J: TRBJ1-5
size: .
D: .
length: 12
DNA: TGTGCCGGGAGAGCTAGCAATCAGCCCCAGCATTTT
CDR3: CAGRASNQPQHF

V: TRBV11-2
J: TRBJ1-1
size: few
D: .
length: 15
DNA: TGTGCCAGCAGCTCATCGGGGGGGATGTGGACTGAAGCTTTCTTT
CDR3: CASSSSGGMWTEAFF

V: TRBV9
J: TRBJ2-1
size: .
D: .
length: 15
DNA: TGTGCCAGCAGCGTAGGTCAGGCGTACTACAATGAGCAGTTCTTC
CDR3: CASSVGQAYYNEQFF

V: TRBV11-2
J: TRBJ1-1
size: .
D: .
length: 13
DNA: TGTGCCAGCAGCCTACGAGAGAACACTGAAGCTTTCTTT
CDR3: CASSLRENTEAFF

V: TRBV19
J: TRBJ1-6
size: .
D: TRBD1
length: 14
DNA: TGTGCCAGTAGCGGGACAGGGGGAAATTCACCCCTCCACTTT
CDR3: CASSGTGGNSPLHF

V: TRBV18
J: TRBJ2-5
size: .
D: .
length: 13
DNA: TGTGCCAGCTCATTACAGGTTCAAGAGACCCAGTACTTC
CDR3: CASSLQVQETQYF

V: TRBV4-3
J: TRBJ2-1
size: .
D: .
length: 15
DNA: TGCGCCAGCAGCCGGGGCGGGACTTACCTCAATGAGCAGTTCTTC
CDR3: CASSRGGTYLNEQFF

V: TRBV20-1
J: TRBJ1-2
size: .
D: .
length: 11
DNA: TGCAGTGCTAGAGATTTCCGTGGCTACACCTTC
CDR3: CSARDFRGYTF

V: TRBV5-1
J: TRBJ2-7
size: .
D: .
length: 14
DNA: TGCGCCAGCAGCTTGGATAGGGGAGGCTACGAGCAGTACTTC
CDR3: CASSLDRGGYEQYF

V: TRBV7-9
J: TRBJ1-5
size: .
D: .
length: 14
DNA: TGTGCCAGCAGCGCAGATGGACTCAATGGGCCCCAGCATTTT
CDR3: CASSADGLNGPQHF

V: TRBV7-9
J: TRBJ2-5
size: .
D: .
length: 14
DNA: TGTGCCAGCAGCCCCTCTTTGGGGCTGGAGACCCAGTACTTC
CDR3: CASSPSLGLETQYF

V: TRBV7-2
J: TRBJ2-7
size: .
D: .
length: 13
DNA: TGTGCCAGCAGCTCCCCCAATTCCTACGAGCAGTACTTC
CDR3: CASSSPNSYEQYF

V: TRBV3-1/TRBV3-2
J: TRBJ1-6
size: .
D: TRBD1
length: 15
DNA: TGTGCCAGCAGCCAACGGGACAGTGCTAATTCACCCCTCCACTTT
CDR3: CASSQRDSANSPLHF

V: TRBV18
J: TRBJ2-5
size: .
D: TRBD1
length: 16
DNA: TGTGCCAGCTCACCTAACGGACAGGGGTTGGGGGAGACCCAGTACTTC
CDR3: CASSPNGQGLGETQYF

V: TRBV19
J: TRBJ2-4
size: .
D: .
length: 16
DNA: TGTGCCAGTAGTATAGCCAGGGGAACAGCCAAAAACATTCAGTACTTC
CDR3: CASSIARGTAKNIQYF

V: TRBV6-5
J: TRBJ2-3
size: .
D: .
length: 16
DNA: TGTGCCAGCAGTTATGAACCGGGACTTAGCACAGATACGCAGTATTTT
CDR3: CASSYEPGLSTDTQYF

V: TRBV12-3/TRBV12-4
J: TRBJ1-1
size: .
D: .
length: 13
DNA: TGTGCCAGCAGTTTGGACATCCCGGCTGAAGCTTTCTTT
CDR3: CASSLDIPAEAFF

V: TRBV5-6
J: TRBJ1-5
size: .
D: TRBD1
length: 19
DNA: TGTGCCAGCAGCTTGGCCGGGACAGGGGGCACTTCTAGCAATCAGCCCCAGCATTTT
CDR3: CASSLAGTGGTSSNQPQHF

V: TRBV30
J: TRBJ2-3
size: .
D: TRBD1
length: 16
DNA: TGTGCCTGGAGTTCAGGGACAGCCTTTAGCACAGATACGCAGTATTTT
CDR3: CAWSSGTAFSTDTQYF

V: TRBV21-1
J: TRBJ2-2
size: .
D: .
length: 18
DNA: TGTGCCAGCAGCAAAGTGAGTCCGAGCCCCCATTTCGCCGGGGAGCTGTTTTTT
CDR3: CASSKVSPSPHFAGELFF

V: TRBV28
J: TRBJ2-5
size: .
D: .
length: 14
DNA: TGTGCCAGCAGTTTCGATCCGGTTGAGGAGACCCAGTACTTC
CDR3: CASSFDPVEETQYF

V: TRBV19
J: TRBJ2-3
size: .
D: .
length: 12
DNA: TGTGCCAGTAGTCACGGTACAGATACGCAGTATTTT
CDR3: CASSHGTDTQYF

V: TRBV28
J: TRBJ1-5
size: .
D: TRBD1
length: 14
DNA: TGTGCCAGCAGTACCACAGGGGCCTCCGGGCCCCAGCATTTT
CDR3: CASSTTGASGPQHF

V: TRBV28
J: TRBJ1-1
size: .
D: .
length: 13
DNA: TGTGCCAGCACTACTATTAGGGGAACTGAAGCTTTCTTT
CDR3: CASTTIRGTEAFF

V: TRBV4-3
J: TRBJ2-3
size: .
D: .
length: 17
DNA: TGCGCCAGCAGCCAAGTTTCGTCGGGGATCAGGATAGATACGCAGTATTTT
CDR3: CASSQVSSGIRIDTQYF

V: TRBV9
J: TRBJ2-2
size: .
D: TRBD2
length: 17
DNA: TGTGCCAGCAGGGGACCAGCGGGGGGAACGAACACCGGGGAGCTGTTTTTT
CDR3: CASRGPAGGTNTGELFF

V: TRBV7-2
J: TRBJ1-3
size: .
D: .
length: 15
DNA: TGTGCCAGCGCGGAAAGCGTAAACTCTGGAAACACCATATATTTT
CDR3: CASAESVNSGNTIYF

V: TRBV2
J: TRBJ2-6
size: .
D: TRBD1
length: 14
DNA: TGTGCCAGAGGGACAGACTCTGGGGCCAACGTCCTGACTTTC
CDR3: CARGTDSGANVLTF

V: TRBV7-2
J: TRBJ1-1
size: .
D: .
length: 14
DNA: TGTGCCAGCAGCTTAGCGCCCGGGGTCACTGAAGCTTTCTTT
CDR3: CASSLAPGVTEAFF

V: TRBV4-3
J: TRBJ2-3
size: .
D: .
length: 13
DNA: TGCGCCAGCAGCCAAGATACTCCAGGTACGCAGTATTTT
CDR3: CASSQDTPGTQYF

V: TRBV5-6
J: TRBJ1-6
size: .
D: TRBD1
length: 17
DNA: TGTGCCAGCAGCCCACAGGGGAGCACTCTCTATAATTCACCCCTCCACTTT
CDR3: CASSPQGSTLYNSPLHF

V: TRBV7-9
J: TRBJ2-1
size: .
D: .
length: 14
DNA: TGTGCCAGCCGGACTTCCGAGCTTAACAATGAGCAGTTCTTC
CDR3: CASRTSELNNEQFF